The TCR beta chain described here comes from a study of T cells in Graves' hyperthyroidism and ophthalmopathy. Researchers amplified the TCR beta CDR3 regions from RNA transcripts. The TCR CDR3 first-round RT-PCR relied on the HTBI primer set. TCRdb fed the multiplex PCR reads into MiXCR, producing one record per CDR3 protein. The data show about 500,000 distinct CDR3 sequences, around 15% seen once. This CDR3 is built from 12 residues. V lost 6 bases and J lost 7, with 13 bases in between. CDR1 and CDR2 (germline): DFQATT, SNEGSKA (reference sequence). This clonotype has only a few counts. The sequence derives from a woman under 30 with Graves' hyperthyroidism. Sequencing input: blood. The chain recombines TRBV20-1 with TRBJ2-1, with D possibly TRBD2 on 7 matching bases. In nucleotides, the CDR3 is TGCAGTGCAGAGGGGGGGGGGAATGAGCAGTTCTTC. Protein product: CSAEGGGNEQFF.